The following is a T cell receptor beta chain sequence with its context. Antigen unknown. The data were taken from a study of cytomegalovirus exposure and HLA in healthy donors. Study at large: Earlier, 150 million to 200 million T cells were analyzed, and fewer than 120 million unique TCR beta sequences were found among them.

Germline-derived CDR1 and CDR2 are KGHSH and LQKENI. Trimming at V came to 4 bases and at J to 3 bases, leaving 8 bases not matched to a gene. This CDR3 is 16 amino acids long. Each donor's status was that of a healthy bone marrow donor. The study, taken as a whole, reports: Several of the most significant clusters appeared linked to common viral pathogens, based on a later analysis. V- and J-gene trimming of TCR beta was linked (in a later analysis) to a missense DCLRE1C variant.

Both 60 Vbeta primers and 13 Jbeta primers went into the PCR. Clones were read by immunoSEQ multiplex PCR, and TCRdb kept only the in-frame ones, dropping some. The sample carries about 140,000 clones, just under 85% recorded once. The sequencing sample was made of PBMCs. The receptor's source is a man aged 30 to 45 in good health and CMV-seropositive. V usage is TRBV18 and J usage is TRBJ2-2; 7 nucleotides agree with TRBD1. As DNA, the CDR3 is TGTGCCAGCTCACAGCCCCGGGACAGAGACACCGGGGAGCTGTTTTTT. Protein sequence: CASSQPRDRDTGELFF.